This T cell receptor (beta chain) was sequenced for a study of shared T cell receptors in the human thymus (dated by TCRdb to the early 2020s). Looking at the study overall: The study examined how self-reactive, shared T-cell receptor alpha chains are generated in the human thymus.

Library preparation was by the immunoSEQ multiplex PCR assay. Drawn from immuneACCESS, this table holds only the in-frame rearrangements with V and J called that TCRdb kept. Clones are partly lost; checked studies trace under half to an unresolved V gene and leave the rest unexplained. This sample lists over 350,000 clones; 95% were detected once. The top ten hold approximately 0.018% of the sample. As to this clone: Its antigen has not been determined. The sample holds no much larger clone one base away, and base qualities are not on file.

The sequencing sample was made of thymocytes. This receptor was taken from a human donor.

This receptor carries the CDR3 CASSVGLAGDNEQFF. The DNA sequence reads TGCGCCAGCAGCGTGGGACTAGCGGGGGACAATGAGCAGTTCTTC. This chain joins TRBV5-1 to TRBJ2-1, with 14 central nucleotides matching TRBD2. The germline V end is reduced by 4 bases and the J end by 5 bases; junction bases left unmatched: 2. From the cysteine up to the phenylalanine, the CDR3 has a length of 15 residues. The kept DNA is CDR3 alone, 45 bases in frame from the first base. The germline V gene encodes CDR1 SGHRS and CDR2 YFSETQ.